Shown below are 16 T cell receptor beta chains from a single sample sequenced in a study of blood T cell repertoires in COVID-19. This table comes from immunoSEQ multiplex PCR, and its TCRdb copy is limited to in-frame clones, with some not included. Of around 110,000 clones listed, approximately 81% are singletons. Sequenced sample: peripheral blood. The receptors come from a human donor in a cohort sampled during active COVID-19.

A note on this clone: Different DNA sequences within this sample yield the same CDR3. V usage is TRBV7-9 and J usage is TRBJ2-3; TRBD2 aligns across 8 bases. This CDR3 is built from 15 residues. Germline V gene lookup returns CDR1 SEHNR and CDR2 FQNEAQ (reference sequence). V was pared by 3 bases and J by 0 bases, with 2 bases of the junction left unmatched. In DNA, the CDR3 is TGTGCCAGCAGCTTTAGCGGGGCGAGCACAGATACGCAGTATTTT. Protein: CASSFSGASTDTQYF.

The chain recombines TRBV5-1 with TRBJ1-2; tentatively, D is TRBD1 (6 bases). The CDR3 totals 14 residues. CDR1 and CDR2 (germline): SGHRS, YFSETQ. The V gene lost 4 bases and the J gene lost 2 bases, with 12 bases spanning the gap. The CDR3 sequence is CASSETRGNYGYTF. CDR3 nucleotide sequence: TGCGCCAGCAGCGAGACCAGGGGAAACTATGGCTACACCTTC.

The rearrangement joins TRBV30 to TRBJ1-2, with TRBD1 matching over 8 bases. Germline trimming cut 0 bases from V and 1 base from J; bases unmatched to any gene: 10. Germline V lookup: CDR1 GTSNPN, CDR2 SVGIG (reference sequence). There are 17 residues in the CDR3. This CDR3 reads CAWSVRQGARVNYGYTF. DNA for the CDR3: TGTGCCTGGAGTGTTAGGCAGGGGGCGAGGGTTAACTATGGCTACACCTTC.

The chain has TRBV5-1 and TRBJ2-1; 8 bases line up with TRBD1. Trimming took 0 bases from V and 5 from J; bases not matched to a gene: 1. The CDR3 is 14 residues long. In germline, CDR1 is SGHRS, CDR2 YFSETQ. CDR3 nucleotide sequence: TGCGCCAGCAGCTTGGAGACAGGGGACAATGAGCAGTTCTTC. This encodes CASSLETGDNEQFF.

The rearrangement joins TRBV6-5 to TRBJ1-5, with D possibly matching TRBD1 (6 bases). CDR1 MNHEY and CDR2 SVGAGI come from the germline V gene. Deletions cut 6 bases from V and 2 bases from J, with 11 bases between. The CDR3 spans 14 residues. CDR3 DNA: TGTGCCAGCAGCCCCGGGGGGCGCAATCAGCCCCAGCATTTT. Encoded protein: CASSPGGRNQPQHF.

The V call is TRBV4-1, the J call TRBJ1-2; TRBD1 matches at 8 bases. CDR1 and CDR2 from the germline V gene are MGHRA and YSYEKL. The CDR3 totals 13 residues. V shed 6 bases, J shed 3 bases, and the junction held 3 bases outside the gene matches. CDR3 loop: CASSPTGDYGYTF. As DNA, the CDR3 is TGCGCCAGCAGTCCGACAGGGGACTATGGCTACACCTTC.

The chain carries TRBV13 and TRBJ1-2, with 9 bases matching TRBD1. Per the germline V gene, CDR1 is PRHDT and CDR2 is FYEKMQ (reference sequence). With V trimmed by 3 bases and J by 4 bases, 0 bases remained unmatched. The length of the CDR3 is 13 residues. The CDR3 nucleotides are TGTGCCAGCAGCTTGACAGGGGGCTATGGCTACACCTTC. Translated: CASSLTGGYGYTF.

In its sample, this clone was seen a few times. J is TRBJ1-3 and V is TRBV30; D call uncertain. Germline CDR1 reads GTSNPN; CDR2 reads SVGIG (reference sequence). CDR3 size: 12 residues. Trimming removed 3 bases from V and 4 bases from J, with 7 bases in between. The CDR3 region is CAWRNAGNTIYF. The CDR3 coding sequence is TGTGCCTGGAGAAATGCGGGAAACACCATATATTTT.

This rearrangement joins TRBV3-1 (or the pseudogene TRBV3-2) to TRBJ1-6; TRBD1 agrees at 11 bases. The germline gives CDR1 LGHDT, CDR2 YNNKEL (reference sequence). Trimming cost V 5 bases and J 9 bases; bases outside gene matches: 6. CDR3 size: 15 residues. In DNA, the CDR3 is TGTGCCAGCAGCAACGGACAGGGGGCAGGTTCACCCCTCCACTTT. Protein: CASSNGQGAGSPLHF.

This clone was seen just once. The J gene is TRBJ2-1, the V gene TRBV5-4; 10 nucleotides match TRBD2. The V gene end was trimmed by 4 bases and the J gene end by 9 bases; junction bases not matched to a gene: 10. Germline V gives CDR1 SGHNT, CDR2 YYREEE (reference sequence). This CDR3 has 15 residues. CDR3 bases: TGTGCCAGCAGCCACCGGACTAGCGGAGGAGGTGAGCAGTTCTTC. Translating gives CASSHRTSGGGEQFF.

The J gene is TRBJ1-5, the V gene TRBV4-1; D call uncertain. The V gene lost 1 base and the J gene lost 4 bases, with 11 bases spanning the gap. The CDR3 extends over 15 amino acids. Germline V lookup: CDR1 MGHRA, CDR2 YSYEKL. The CDR3 is CASSQAGGSNQPQHF. CDR3 DNA sequence: TGCGCCAGCAGCCAAGCGGGAGGGTCAAATCAGCCCCAGCATTTT.

The J gene is TRBJ1-2, the V gene TRBV4-2, with D possibly matching TRBD1 (6 bases). Germline V gene lookup returns CDR1 LGHNA and CDR2 YNFKEQ. V lost 0 bases and J lost 7, with 21 bases in between. The CDR3 runs 17 residues. CDR3 residues: CASSQESPPGARSGYTF. In nucleotides, the CDR3 is TGTGCCAGCAGCCAAGAATCCCCCCCAGGGGCCAGGTCTGGCTACACCTTC.

The rearrangement joins TRBV6-6 to TRBJ1-5; no firm D call. In germline, CDR1 is MNHNY, CDR2 SVGAGI (reference sequence). The CDR3 covers 13 residues. Between the trimmed V and J ends, which lost 0 bases and 11 bases, there was a span of 11 bases. The CDR3 protein is CASSYSGWETQHF. CDR3 DNA sequence: TGTGCCAGCAGTTACTCGGGGTGGGAGACCCAGCATTTT.

The chain couples TRBV18 to TRBJ2-1; the D gene is possibly TRBD2 (6 bases). This CDR3 region has 15 residues. Deletions cut 0 bases from V and 10 bases from J, with 16 bases between. Looked up from germline, CDR1 is KGHSH and CDR2 is LQKENI. CDR3 sequence (DNA): TGTGCCAGCTCACCACCGAGGGGAAGCGGGCGAGAGCAGTTCTTC. This gives the protein CASSPPRGSGREQFF.

This clone was observed a handful of times. The chain joins TRBV25-1 to TRBJ1-1, with D possibly matching TRBD1 (6 bases). V was trimmed by 6 bases and J by 4 bases, leaving 15 bases between them. The germline V gene has CDR1 MGHDK and CDR2 SYGVNS. CDR3 length equals 14 residues. The CDR3 is CASSRGGVSTEAFF. The CDR3 nucleotides read TGTGCCAGCAGCCGAGGGGGTGTAAGCACTGAAGCTTTCTTT.

The CDR3 region has the DNA TGCGCCAGCAGCTTGAACCTCGGAGGGCAAGAGACCCAGTACTTC. It is translated as CASSLNLGGQETQYF. The V call is TRBV5-1, the J call TRBJ2-5, with D possibly TRBD2 on 6 matching bases. Germline CDR1 reads SGHRS; CDR2 reads YFSETQ. Trimming cost V 1 base and J 2 bases, with 12 bases left between them. The CDR3 is made up of 15 amino acids.